The T cell receptor beta chain under discussion was sequenced for a study of T cells after yellow fever vaccination. Study-level points and caveats: Clones from primary vaccination mostly reappeared after the booster (over 95% CD4, under 90% CD8).

Each CDR3 protein gets one entry after TCRdb re-called the 5' RACE reads with MiXCR. The table includes some 320,000 distinct CDR3 sequences, 8.5% to 10% detected once. As concerns this clonotype: The antigen remains unidentified.

Per germline, CDR1 SGHDT and CDR2 YYEEEE. This CDR3 comprises 17 residues. V lost 2 bases and J lost 0, with 15 bases in between. V and J are TRBV5-6 and TRBJ1-3; possible D gene TRBD1, 6 bases. This TCR derives from a young man who received the YFV17D yellow fever vaccine. This material consisted of PBMCs, taken on the day of the first yellow fever vaccination. This CDR3 reads CASSFPALTGSGNTIYF. DNA of the CDR3: TGTGCCAGCAGCTTCCCCGCCTTGACAGGCTCTGGAAACACCATATATTTT.